These T cell receptor beta chains were read from a single sample in a study of vaccination effects on CD4 cells after COVID-19. This table comes from immunoSEQ multiplex PCR, and its TCRdb copy is limited to in-frame clones, with some not included. The data hold tens of thousands of clones, with over 60% observed a single time. Which antigens these TCRs recognize remains unknown. The material sequenced was CD4+ T cells from PBMCs cultured with a peptide pool, taken before COVID-19 vaccination. All receptors come from a human donor who had a prior SARS-CoV-2 infection. Each CDR3 is given with its conserved first and last residue. Each record gives: CDR3 length, V gene, clone size, J gene, D gene, CDR3 DNA, CDR3 protein. D genes are given only for firm matches. Size tells how often a clone was seen (once, few, many) or the class of an expanded clone, and some rows leave it out.

>16|TRBV11-3|-|TRBJ2-2|-
TGTGCCAGCAGCTTAGTCTGGACTAAAACCACCGGGGAGCTGTTTTTT
CASSLVWTKTTGELFF
>14|TRBV7-2|few|TRBJ2-7|-
TGTGCCAGCAGCCCCGACTGGGCTACCTACGAGCAGTACTTC
CASSPDWATYEQYF
>13|TRBV11-2|-|TRBJ2-7|-
TGTGCCAGCAGCTTAGTGTTGGTCTACGAGCAGTACTTC
CASSLVLVYEQYF
>14|TRBV2|-|TRBJ1-5|-
TGTGCCAGCAGTGAATTCCCTAGCAATCAGCCCCAGCATTTT
CASSEFPSNQPQHF
>14|TRBV10-3|-|TRBJ1-2|-
TGTGCCATCAGTGAGTCGGGGGGGGATAACGGCTACACCTTC
CAISESGGDNGYTF
>16|TRBV18|-|TRBJ2-7|TRBD2
TGTGCCAGCTCACCACCGGGGGGGGGACTAGCGCTTGAGCAGTACTTC
CASSPPGGGLALEQYF
>13|TRBV7-9|-|TRBJ1-2|-
TGTGCCAGCAGCTCGACGGGGAACTATGGCTACACCTTC
CASSSTGNYGYTF
>12|TRBV10-3|-|TRBJ1-3|-
TGTGCCATCAGTGGGCTTGGAAACACCATATATTTT
CAISGLGNTIYF
>15|TRBV7-2|-|TRBJ2-2|-
TGTGCCAGCAGCTTAGATATCGCGAACACCGGGGAGCTGTTTTTT
CASSLDIANTGELFF
>15|TRBV11-3|-|TRBJ1-5|-
TGTGCCAGCAGCTCGAGGGACGGTAGCAATCAGCCCCAGCATTTT
CASSSRDGSNQPQHF
>17|TRBV7-9|-|TRBJ1-4|-
TGTGCCAGCAGCAATGCCCCGGGGGGCGGAGGGGGTGAAAAACTGTTTTTT
CASSNAPGGGGGEKLFF
>13|TRBV19|-|TRBJ1-6|-
TGTGCCAGTAGCAGGGTCGGGGATTCACCCCTCCACTTT
CASSRVGDSPLHF
>16|TRBV15|-|TRBJ1-6|TRBD1
TGTGCCACCAGCAGGGGACAGGGGGCTTTTAATTCACCCCTCCACTTT
CATSRGQGAFNSPLHF
>15|TRBV18|-|TRBJ1-1|-
TGTGCCAGCTCACCACCCGGCCCGGGCCACACTGAAGCTTTCTTT
CASSPPGPGHTEAFF
>16|TRBV5-4|-|TRBJ2-1|TRBD1
TGTGCCAGCAGCTTGGATCCAGGGGGCTCCTACAATGAGCAGTTCTTC
CASSLDPGGSYNEQFF
>15|TRBV5-6|once|TRBJ2-3|-
TGTGCCAGCAGCTTAGTGAGTCTACGCACAGATACGCAGTATTTT
CASSLVSLRTDTQYF
>14|TRBV7-2|few|TRBJ1-6|TRBD1
TGTGCCGCTCGCACCGGGACAGCTAATTCACCCCTCCACTTT
CAARTGTANSPLHF
>15|TRBV24-1|-|TRBJ2-5|TRBD1
TGTGCCACCAGTGTCCTCGGACAGGGGGGAGAGACCCAGTACTTC
CATSVLGQGGETQYF
>14|TRBV7-9|-|TRBJ2-5|-
TGTGCCAGCAGCTTAGGGGGGAACCAAGAGACCCAGTACTTC
CASSLGGNQETQYF
>13|TRBV12-3/TRBV12-4|-|TRBJ2-3|-
TGTGCCAGCAGTTCCAGGGGCACAGATACGCAGTATTTT
CASSSRGTDTQYF
>13|TRBV12-3/TRBV12-4|-|TRBJ1-4|-
TGTGCCAGCAGTTTAGCCTCGCGTGAAAAACTGTTTTTT
CASSLASREKLFF
>12|TRBV19|-|TRBJ2-5|-
TGTGCCACCCGACAGGCGGGGGAGACCCAGTACTTC
CATRQAGETQYF
>15|TRBV7-2|few|TRBJ2-7|-
TGTGCCAGCAGCTGGCAAGGGGGGAGCTCCTACGAGCAGTACTTC
CASSWQGGSSYEQYF
>15|TRBV3-1/TRBV3-2|-|TRBJ1-1|-
TGTGCCAGCAGCCAGAGGATAGGACTGAACACTGAAGCTTTCTTT
CASSQRIGLNTEAFF
>15|TRBV12-5|few|TRBJ2-1|TRBD2
TGTGCTAGTGGTTTGGTATCTAGCGGGGACAATGAGCAGTTCTTC
CASGLVSSGDNEQFF
>14|TRBV27|few|TRBJ2-7|TRBD2
TGTGCCAGCAGCCGTTTAGCGGGGGAGGGCGAGCAGTACTTC
CASSRLAGEGEQYF
>14|TRBV7-2|-|TRBJ2-7|TRBD1
TGTGCCAGCAGCTTCCGGGACAGCTCCTACGAGCAGTACTTC
CASSFRDSSYEQYF
>16|TRBV5-4|few|TRBJ2-7|TRBD2
TGTGCCAGCAGCTTGGGTGGACTAGCGGGAAACTACGAGCAGTACTTC
CASSLGGLAGNYEQYF
>15|TRBV5-1|-|TRBJ2-7|-
TGCGCCAGCAGCACCACCACAGCTAACTCCTACGAGCAGTACTTC
CASSTTTANSYEQYF
>13|TRBV7-9|-|TRBJ2-2|-
TGTGCCAGCAGCTTACAGGGTACCGGGGAGCTGTTTTTT
CASSLQGTGELFF
>16|TRBV18|-|TRBJ2-4|TRBD2
TGTGCCAGCTCACCAACCGGGAGGGCCGGTATAAACATTCAGTACTTC
CASSPTGRAGINIQYF
>16|TRBV19|-|TRBJ2-2|TRBD2
TGTGCCAGTAGTCCCCGGGGACTAGCGGGCACCGGGGAGCTGTTTTTT
CASSPRGLAGTGELFF
>15|TRBV6-1|medium-sized|TRBJ1-6|-
TGTGCCAGCAGTGAGCAGACAAAAGGGACGACACCCCTCCACTTT
CASSEQTKGTTPLHF
>18|TRBV19|-|TRBJ2-2|TRBD1
TGTGCCAGTAGTAAAGGGACAGGGGGTACCATAAACACCGGGGAGCTGTTTTTT
CASSKGTGGTINTGELFF
>14|TRBV10-3|few|TRBJ2-7|-
TGTGCCATCAGTGAGACCATGGGACACTACGAGCAGTACTTC
CAISETMGHYEQYF
>12|TRBV7-3|-|TRBJ1-1|-
TGTGCCAGCAGCCCGGGTGGTACTGAAGCTTTCTTT
CASSPGGTEAFF
>12|TRBV10-3|-|TRBJ2-6|-
TGTGCCATCACCTCTGGGGCCAACGTCCTGACTTTC
CAITSGANVLTF
>15|TRBV7-2|-|TRBJ1-5|TRBD1
TGTGCCAGCAGCCCACGACAGGGGTGGGATCAGCCCCAGCATTTT
CASSPRQGWDQPQHF
>13|TRBV2|few|TRBJ1-6|-
TGTGCCAGCAGCCCAAGACGCGAGCTTCCCGTGAACTTT
CASSPRRELPVNF
>16|TRBV24-1|once|TRBJ2-1|-
TGTGCCACCAGTGAAGTCAGCGGACGCTCCTACAATGAGCAGTTCTTC
CATSEVSGRSYNEQFF
>13|TRBV7-9|-|TRBJ1-1|-
TGTGCCAGCAGCTTAACGGGTGGCACTGAAGCTTTCTTT
CASSLTGGTEAFF
>15|TRBV11-3|once|TRBJ1-2|-
TGTGCCAGCAGCTTAGACCCCAAGGGCCACTATGGCTACACCTTC
CASSLDPKGHYGYTF
>15|TRBV5-1|medium-sized|TRBJ2-1|TRBD2
TGCGCCAGCAGCCGTCGACTAGCGGGAGACAATGAGCAGTTCTTC
CASSRRLAGDNEQFF
>14|TRBV5-1|-|TRBJ2-3|-
TGCGCCAGCAGCTACTTCGTCGCCACAGATACGCAGTATTTT
CASSYFVATDTQYF
>11|TRBV21-1|-|TRBJ1-2|-
TGTGCCAGCAGCGGGACAGGGGGCTACACCTTC
CASSGTGGYTF